These T cell receptor beta chains were read from a single sample in a study of cytomegalovirus exposure and HLA in healthy donors. The data were produced by immunoSEQ multiplex PCR, yet TCRdb's version contains in-frame clones alone and is incomplete. The sample table sets out about 51,000 clones. Sample: PBMCs. All receptors come from a man aged 35 to 55 in good health and CMV-seropositive. Each CDR3 is given with its conserved first and last residue.

V gene: TRBV19; CDR3 protein: CASKPRVYGSNQPQHF
V gene: TRBV11-2; CDR3 protein: CASSLDTRDGELFF
V gene: TRBV13; CDR3 protein: CASSHGTGPIYEQYF
V gene: TRBV5-4; CDR3 protein: CASSAMTGGPYNEQFF
V gene: TRBV7-9; CDR3 protein: CASSPTSDNTDTQYF
V gene: TRBV28; CDR3 protein: CASSPYRGPREKLFF
V gene: TRBV5-6; CDR3 protein: CASSAGGARIYEQYF
V gene: TRBV14; CDR3 protein: CASSQGRDRAFTLHF
V gene: TRBV7-9; CDR3 protein: CASSEQETQYF
V gene: TRBV28; CDR3 protein: CASTIDGDNEQFF
V gene: TRBV11-2; CDR3 protein: CASSSYRDNTDTQYF
V gene: TRBV5-1; CDR3 protein: CASSLLRGTSPDEQYF
V gene: TRBV2; CDR3 protein: CASSGWRRSSGANVLTF
V gene: TRBV5-1; CDR3 protein: CASSLASGGLTQETQYF
V gene: TRBV7-9; CDR3 protein: CASSSWTGNEQYF
V gene: TRBV9; CDR3 protein: CASSVAGPRGETQYF
V gene: TRBV5-1; CDR3 protein: CASSLLGGNEQFF
V gene: TRBV28; CDR3 protein: CATAWAGGYTF
V gene: TRBV25-1; CDR3 protein: CASSEGSSLRGYTF
V gene: TRBV9; CDR3 protein: CASSVAARDRDTGELFF
V gene: TRBV27; CDR3 protein: CASTPWGQGGVGYTF
V gene: TRBV2; CDR3 protein: CASREGMLETQYF
V gene: TRBV30; CDR3 protein: CAWAYGETYEQYF
V gene: TRBV7-2; CDR3 protein: CASSLGQGSIYEQYF
V gene: TRBV7-6; CDR3 protein: CASSRRQGGQFNSPLHF
V gene: TRBV5-1; CDR3 protein: CASSLDDSDGYTF
V gene: TRBV4-3; CDR3 protein: CASSPTEPNEQYF
V gene: TRBV30; CDR3 protein: CAGVQVNEKLFF
V gene: TRBV6-1; CDR3 protein: CASSEAAFEGGSGRVGQYF
V gene: TRBV30; CDR3 protein: CAWGGQEDQPQHF
V gene: TRBV18; CDR3 protein: CASSPGQGNQPQHF
V gene: TRBV10-1; CDR3 protein: CASRKDRGNHYGYTF
V gene: TRBV2; CDR3 protein: CASRDRRNSPLHF
V gene: TRBV7-9; CDR3 protein: CASGGETYEQYF
V gene: TRBV6-6; CDR3 protein: CASTGGYGYTF
V gene: TRBV6-4; CDR3 protein: CATQSRDRVAFLGNQPQHF
V gene: TRBV5-6; CDR3 protein: CASSFDLWGEGYGYTF
V gene: TRBV6-5; CDR3 protein: CASTGSGASTDTQYF
V gene: TRBV27; CDR3 protein: CASSTGTAILGGYTF
V gene: TRBV6-6; CDR3 protein: CASSRGTSGRKNEQYF
V gene: TRBV6-5; CDR3 protein: CASSSEWTGLYEQYF
V gene: TRBV19; CDR3 protein: CASNSRGQEDGYTF
V gene: TRBV7-8; CDR3 protein: CASSPWTDPTNEKLFF
V gene: TRBV4-2; CDR3 protein: CASSQLAPEGATNEKLFF
V gene: TRBV18; CDR3 protein: CASSGADTQYF
V gene: TRBV29-1; CDR3 protein: CSVGGSGGWVNEQFF
V gene: TRBV2; CDR3 protein: CASSERQVYGYTF
V gene: TRBV25-1; CDR3 protein: CASRSGPEKLFF
V gene: TRBV29-1; CDR3 protein: CSVARVPLNEQFF
V gene: TRBV27; CDR3 protein: CASSAGTENYEQYF
V gene: TRBV27; CDR3 protein: CASSPPGRGKETQYF